The 28 T cell receptor beta chains listed next were all sequenced from one sample in a study of blood T cell repertoires in COVID-19. Produced via immunoSEQ multiplex PCR; TCRdb's table is partial and in-frame only. The sample yields 200,000 or so clones, 89% seen once. The sequencing sample was made of PBMCs or T cells enriched from blood (not recorded which). Receptors originate from a young woman who had recovered from COVID-19.

V gene TRBV4-1 combines with J gene TRBJ2-7, with TRBD2 matching over 15 bases. The germline V gene encodes CDR1 MGHRA and CDR2 YSYEKL. The length of the CDR3 is 19 residues. The V and J ends lost 1 base and 0 bases, in that order; junction bases with no gene match: 7. This CDR3 reads CASSQGPGLAGGPSYEQYF. DNA for the CDR3: TGCGCCAGCAGCCAAGGCCCGGGACTAGCGGGGGGCCCCTCCTACGAGCAGTACTTC.

This chain uses TRBV5-6 with TRBJ1-1; 12 bases agree with TRBD1. Trimming took 4 bases from V and 10 from J; bases not matched to a gene: 8. CDR3 length equals 14 residues. Germline-derived CDR1 and CDR2 are SGHDT and YYEEEE. DNA for the CDR3: TGTGCCAGCAGCCCGGGACAGGGGGCGCCTGCAGCTTTCTTT. This codes for CASSPGQGAPAAFF.

V and J are TRBV9 and TRBJ1-2; 10 bases align to TRBD1. From germline, CDR1 is SGDLS and CDR2 YYNGEE. There are 14 residues in the CDR3. Trimming cost V 3 bases and J 4 bases; bases outside gene matches: 3. CDR3 DNA: TGTGCCAGCAGCGAGACAGGGGGCGGCTATGGCTACACCTTC. This codes for CASSETGGGYGYTF.

The J gene is TRBJ2-6, the V gene TRBV7-2; the D gene is possibly TRBD1 (6 bases). V was trimmed by 1 base and J by 7 bases, leaving 17 bases between them. Germline CDR1 and CDR2: SGHTA and FQGNSA. The CDR3 sequence is 17 residues long. CDR3 protein: CASSLDLVGRGANVLTF. The CDR3, as DNA: TGTGCCAGCAGCTTAGATCTGGTTGGCAGGGGAGCCAACGTCCTGACTTTC.

This chain connects TRBV30 to TRBJ2-5; 8 bases fit TRBD2. CDR1 GTSNPN and CDR2 SVGIG come from the germline V gene (reference sequence). Trimming took 3 bases from V and 4 from J; bases not matched to a gene: 10. The length of the CDR3 is 15 residues. The CDR3 coding sequence is TGTGCCTGGAGGGAAGCGGGGGTTGTCGTAGAGACCCAGTACTTC. Its translation is CAWREAGVVVETQYF.

The rearrangement uses TRBV5-1 and TRBJ2-3, with D tentatively TRBD2 (5 bases). The CDR3 is 12 amino acids. The V end was cut by 7 bases, the J end by 10 bases, with 16 bases between. Germline V CDR1 and CDR2: SGHRS, YFSETQ. This CDR3 reads CASQSGEGPQYF. The CDR3 DNA is TGCGCCAGCCAATCGGGCGAGGGCCCGCAGTATTTT.

The CDR3 region is CATSVGRGNTEAFF. DNA for the CDR3: TGTGCCACCAGTGTGGGCAGGGGGAACACTGAAGCTTTCTTT. This chain links TRBV24-1 with TRBJ1-1, with D perhaps matching TRBD1 (6 bases). The CDR3 contains 14 residues. In germline, CDR1 is KGHDR, CDR2 SFDVKD. Deletions cut 5 bases from V and 1 base from J, with 10 bases between.

The V and J genes are TRBV10-3 and TRBJ2-5; a weak D match, TRBD2 (5 bases). V was cut by 0 bases and J by 5 bases, with 13 bases left in between. CDR1 and CDR2 (germline): ENHRY, SYGVKD. The CDR3 contains 15 residues. The CDR3 is CAISESGSSTETQYF. The DNA of the CDR3 is TGTGCCATCAGTGAGTCGGGGTCTAGCACGGAGACCCAGTACTTC.

The rearrangement uses TRBV5-1 and TRBJ1-4; 8 bases match TRBD1. The CDR3 sequence is 15 residues long. With V trimmed by 5 bases and J by 6 bases, 9 bases remained unmatched. Germline lookup yields CDR1 SGHRS and CDR2 YFSETQ. Written as DNA, the CDR3 is TGCGCCAGCAGACCCACAACAGGGGGGGATGAAAAACTGTTTTTT. It specifies CASRPTTGGDEKLFF.

CDR3 nucleotide sequence: TGTGCCAGCAGTTACGGGAGGCAGGGCGGCGAAAAACTGTTTTTT. This codes for CASSYGRQGGEKLFF. This chain links TRBV6-5 with TRBJ1-4, with D maybe TRBD1 (5 bases). The CDR3 contains 15 residues. V was pared by 2 bases and J by 8 bases, with 15 bases between. CDR1 is MNHEY and CDR2 is SVGAGI in the germline V gene.

The chain links TRBV28 to TRBJ1-3, with 11 bases matching TRBD1. Germline CDR1 reads MDHEN; CDR2 reads SYDVKM. The CDR3 sequence is 18 residues long. J was trimmed by 3 bases and V by 5 bases; bases with no gene match: 12. In DNA form, the CDR3 reads TGTGCCAGCAGTGGGGACCGGGACAGGGGGTCTGGTGGAAACACCATATATTTT. Translated: CASSGDRDRGSGGNTIYF.

The gene calls are TRBV5-1 and TRBJ1-2; possible D gene TRBD1, 6 bases. Trimming left V 4 bases short and J 6 bases short, with 13 bases between. This CDR3 region has 13 residues. CDR1 is SGHRS and CDR2 is YFSETQ in the germline V gene. DNA of the CDR3: TGCGCCAGCAGCCCGACAGGTTCTAATGGCTACACCTTC. Its protein product is CASSPTGSNGYTF.

The chain links TRBV25-1 to TRBJ1-5, with a weak D call TRBD1 (6 bases). Germline V gene sequence: CDR1 MGHDK, CDR2 SYGVNS. The CDR3 is 14 residues long. The V and J ends lost 3 bases and 6 bases respectively, with 12 bases between them. CDR3 protein: CASSDPGELQPQHF. CDR3 coding DNA: TGTGCCAGCAGTGATCCAGGGGAGCTTCAGCCCCAGCATTTT.

This clone was detected only a few times. V usage is TRBV6-5 and J usage is TRBJ1-1, with TRBD1 matching 8 bases. CDR3 length equals 14 residues. With 8 bases clipped from V and 0 bases from J, the junction kept 5 bases outside the gene matches. Per germline, CDR1 MNHEY and CDR2 SVGAGI. CDR3: CASRWGQVNTEAFF. The DNA for the CDR3 is TGTGCCAGCCGATGGGGACAGGTGAACACTGAAGCTTTCTTT.

The chain uses TRBV9 and TRBJ2-7; 12 nucleotides line up with TRBD1. This CDR3 comprises 18 residues. Germline CDR1 SGDLS, CDR2 YYNGEE. The trim removed 2 bases at V and 3 bases at J, leaving 12 bases unmatched. CDR3 nucleotide sequence: TGTGCCAGCAGCGTGGGATCGGGACAGGGGGCGAGAAGCTACGAGCAGTACTTC. Encoded protein: CASSVGSGQGARSYEQYF.

This clone was seen once. The chain links TRBV7-6 to TRBJ1-6; possibly TRBD1 for D (5 bases). The CDR3 totals 15 residues. Trimming took off 1 base at V and 7 bases at J, with 11 bases between the two ends. The germline gives CDR1 SGHVS, CDR2 FNYEAQ. CDR3 in DNA: TGTGCCAGCAGCTTAGAGGCTGGGGGGAATTCACCCCTCCACTTT. Protein sequence: CASSLEAGGNSPLHF.

This sequence joins TRBV6-4 and TRBJ2-2, with TRBD1 matching over 7 bases. The germline CDR1 and CDR2 sequences are MRHNA and SNTAGT. With 2 bases clipped from V and 4 bases from J, the junction kept 1 base outside the gene matches. The CDR3 has 14 residues. CDR3 DNA sequence: TGTGCCAGCAGTGACCGGACAGGCACCGGGGAGCTGTTTTTT. As protein: CASSDRTGTGELFF.

J is TRBJ2-3 and V is TRBV28, with 11 positions matching TRBD2. CDR1 is MDHEN, CDR2 SYDVKM, per germline. Unmatched junction bases numbered 7, after V lost 5 bases and J lost 3 bases. The CDR3 runs 16 residues. Here the CDR3 DNA reads TGTGCCAGCAGTCCCACTAGCGGGGGAGTGACAGATACGCAGTATTTT. Protein sequence: CASSPTSGGVTDTQYF.

The chain links TRBV6-1 to TRBJ2-3, with a possible D match to TRBD1 (5 bases). The CDR3 is 16 amino acids. Germline V CDR1 and CDR2: MNHNS, SASEGT. V lost 4 bases and J 0 bases, leaving 14 bases between the germline ends. Here the CDR3 DNA reads TGTGCCAGCAGTGCCCCTCGTGGGGCTAGCACAGATACGCAGTATTTT. Translated, it gives CASSAPRGASTDTQYF.

This chain links TRBV2 with TRBJ1-6; D is undetermined. Germline loops: CDR1 SNHLY, CDR2 FYNNEI. The ends were cut back, 5 bases at V and 8 bases at J, with 13 bases in the middle. This CDR3 is 14 amino acids long. The CDR3 bases are TGTGCCAGCAGTTCGGTTCCGACTTATTCACCCCTCCACTTT. Amino acids: CASSSVPTYSPLHF.

There are many counts of this clone. J is TRBJ2-1 and V is TRBV4-2, with 9 bases that match TRBD2. The J segment lost 5 bases and the V segment lost 2 bases, leaving 7 bases of the junction unmatched. Germline V gene lookup returns CDR1 LGHNA and CDR2 YNFKEQ. The length of the CDR3 is 16 residues. As DNA, the CDR3 is TGTGCCAGCAGCCAAATAAGCGGGGGGCCTCACAATGAGCAGTTCTTC. It encodes CASSQISGGPHNEQFF.

J is TRBJ1-3 and V is TRBV13, with TRBD1 as a possible D gene (5 bases). Germline-derived CDR1 and CDR2 are PRHDT and FYEKMQ (reference sequence). The V end was cut by 5 bases, the J end by 0 bases, with 17 bases between. The CDR3 is 17 amino acids. This chain's CDR3 is CASSPSRTSISGNTIYF. The CDR3 DNA follows: TGTGCCAGCAGCCCGTCGAGGACATCCATCTCTGGAAACACCATATATTTT.

V usage is TRBV4-1 and J usage is TRBJ1-1, with a weak D call TRBD1 (5 bases). The CDR3 is made up of 15 amino acids. Germline V gene data show CDR1 as MGHRA and CDR2 as YSYEKL. Between the trimmed V and J ends, which lost 4 bases and 0 bases, there was a span of 12 bases. The CDR3 sequence: CASSLMVDMNTEAFF. CDR3 nucleotides: TGCGCCAGCAGCCTCATGGTGGACATGAACACTGAAGCTTTCTTT.

The rearrangement joins TRBV2 to TRBJ1-2; D not certain. Trimming took 6 bases from V and 10 from J, leaving 12 bases between them. Germline-derived CDR1 and CDR2 are SNHLY and FYNNEI. This CDR3 contains 11 residues. CDR3 loop: CASRRESDYTF. The DNA of the CDR3 is TGTGCCAGCAGGAGAGAAAGCGACTACACCTTC.

Only one count was recorded for this clone. This rearrangement joins TRBV18 to TRBJ2-1, with 7 bases that match TRBD2. Germline-derived CDR1 and CDR2 are KGHSH and LQKENI. The CDR3 covers 16 residues. Trimming removed 4 bases from V and 8 bases from J; junction bases left unmatched: 14. The CDR3 here is CASSRLRASRGDEQFF. The CDR3 region has the DNA TGTGCCAGCTCACGACTCAGGGCCTCACGGGGGGATGAGCAGTTCTTC.

The rearrangement uses TRBV29-1 and TRBJ2-7; D call uncertain. Germline V CDR1 and CDR2: SQVTM, ANQGSEA. V was cut by 4 bases and J by 4 bases, with 11 bases left in between. The CDR3 is 12 amino acids. In nucleotides, the CDR3 is TGCAGCGTTGCTCGACTGGATTACGAGCAGTACTTC. Protein product: CSVARLDYEQYF.

J is TRBJ1-6 and V is TRBV11-2; D unresolved. This CDR3 has 14 amino acids. CDR1 is SGHAT, CDR2 FQNNGV, per germline. V was trimmed by 3 bases and J by 14 bases, leaving 17 bases between them. The CDR3 DNA reads TGTGCCAGCAGCTTGAGGGATGGGCCGCAATCCCTCCACTTT. Its protein is CASSLRDGPQSLHF.

The chain carries TRBV6-5 and TRBJ2-7; the D gene is possibly TRBD1 (6 bases). The germline V gene has CDR1 MNHEY and CDR2 SVGAGI. The CDR3 is made up of 15 amino acids. V lost 6 bases and J 2 bases, leaving 17 bases between the germline ends. CDR3 DNA sequence: TGTGCCAGCAGGTTCCAGGGGCGATCTACCTACGAGCAGTACTTC. Its translation is CASRFQGRSTYEQYF.